This TCR beta chain was profiled in a study of control samples from healthy donors and cancer patients. This clone was detected only once. CDR1 and CDR2 from the germline V gene are GTSNPN and SVGIG (reference sequence). This CDR3 is built from 16 residues. Trimming shortened V by 4 bases and J by 1 base, and 20 bases separated the two germline ends. Sequencing was performed with immunoSEQ multiplex PCR; in TCRdb, only in-frame clones are kept and a portion is missing. Of 100,000 to 150,000 clones listed, 92% are singletons. The rearrangement links TRBV30 to TRBJ2-7, with D perhaps TRBD2 (5 bases). The receptor comes from a man older than 75 with head and neck cancer. The specimen was PBMCs. The CDR3 sequence: CAWKKREGLTSYEQYF. CDR3 DNA: TGTGCCTGGAAAAAGAGGGAAGGGCTTACGTCCTACGAGCAGTACTTC.